This T cell receptor (beta chain) was recorded in a study of T cell responses to AZD1222 COVID-19 vaccine. Study outcomes and limitations: The study sampled repertoires only after the peak T cell response.

Remarks on this clone: Its antigen is not identified. Distinct nucleotide sequences in the sample also encode this CDR3.

TCRdb's table, derived via immunoSEQ multiplex PCR, lists solely in-frame clones and lacks some. The sample lists approximately 190,000 clones; approximately 92% were seen once. CDR3 length equals 15 residues. Germline CDR1 is SNHLY and CDR2 is FYNNEI. Trimming removed 3 bases at V and 4 bases at J, with 15 bases between. The rearrangement links TRBV2 to TRBJ1-1, with a possible D match to TRBD1 (5 bases). Here the sequenced sample was peripheral blood, taken on day 0 of AZD1222 vaccination. The clonotype originates from an adult in good health. The CDR3 DNA is TGTGCCAGCAGTGAGTTGGGGGGAGGGAGCACTGAAGCTTTCTTT. This translates into CASSELGGGSTEAFF.